These 18 T cell receptor beta chains were sequenced from one sample in a study of T cell repertoires in cytomegalovirus infection. TCRdb reanalysed the reads using MiXCR and keeps one entry per CDR3 protein. The sample has 490,000 or so distinct CDR3 sequences; around 10% are singletons. Input material: PBMCs. The receptors come from a human donor in good health (CMV status not recorded). Some clones in this sample may be carry-over from other donors' samples.

This clonotype was seen ten or more times. This chain uses TRBV7-8 with TRBJ2-2; D might be TRBD2 (5 bases). The CDR3 is made up of 15 amino acids. V was clipped by 2 bases and J by 1 base, with 8 bases between them. Germline lookup yields CDR1 SGHVS and CDR2 FQNEAQ. The CDR3, as DNA: TGTGCCAGCAGCTTACTAGCAGAGAACACCGGGGAGCTGTTTTTT. Amino acids: CASSLLAENTGELFF.

The V call is TRBV5-1, the J call TRBJ1-1; TRBD1 is a possible D gene (6 bases). The CDR3 extends over 14 amino acids. V lost 4 bases to trimming and J lost 3 bases, with 13 bases between them. CDR1 and CDR2 from the germline V gene are SGHRS and YFSETQ. CDR3 DNA sequence: TGCGCCAGCAGCCAACAGGGTCGGTACACTGAAGCTTTCTTT. Protein product: CASSQQGRYTEAFF.

The rearrangement links TRBV20-1 to TRBJ2-2, with a weak D call TRBD1 (5 bases). This CDR3 is built from 16 residues. Trimming removed 6 bases at V and 0 bases at J, with 17 bases between. CDR1 is DFQATT and CDR2 is SNEGSKA in the germline V gene (reference sequence). The DNA of the CDR3 is TGCAGTGCCCGCGCGACAAGGGGCTCGAACACCGGGGAGCTGTTTTTT. It specifies CSARATRGSNTGELFF.

This clonotype was detected only a few times. The rearrangement joins TRBV15 to TRBJ2-3; 7 bases fit TRBD2. V trimming: 8 bases; J trimming: 1 base; junction bases outside the gene matches: 3. CDR3 length: 13 residues. Germline CDR1 is LNHNV and CDR2 is YYDKDF (reference sequence). In nucleotides, the CDR3 is TGTGCCACCGGGGGGGGAGGCACAGATACGCAGTATTTT. Protein: CATGGGGTDTQYF.

This clonotype was found many times. The rearrangement uses TRBV7-3 and TRBJ2-1; 10 bases match TRBD2. CDR3 length: 15 amino acids. With V trimmed by 4 bases and J by 8 bases, 8 bases remained unmatched. Per germline, CDR1 SGHTA and CDR2 FQGTGA. The CDR3 coding sequence is TGTGCCAGCAGCTCCGGACTAGCGGCTTGGGATGAGCAGTTCTTC. It codes for CASSSGLAAWDEQFF.

This clonotype was observed at least ten times. The chain couples TRBV27 to TRBJ2-1; D gene ambiguous. Germline CDR1 MNHEY, CDR2 SMNVEV (reference sequence). The V end was cut by 5 bases, the J end by 2 bases, with 10 bases between. CDR3 length: 14 amino acids. The CDR3 DNA is TGTGCCAGCAGTCCTTTAGCCGCCTACAATGAGCAGTTCTTC. Its translation is CASSPLAAYNEQFF.

This chain links TRBV19 with TRBJ1-1; perhaps TRBD1 as D (5 bases). V gave up 4 bases and J gave up 4 bases, with 19 bases separating them. Per germline, CDR1 LNHDA and CDR2 SQIVND (reference sequence). This CDR3 contains 16 residues. The CDR3 DNA sequence: TGTGCCAGTAGTACCCGGGACCTTTCACATTTCACTGAAGCTTTCTTT. It specifies CASSTRDLSHFTEAFF.

This clonotype was picked up many times. The chain is built from TRBV7-9 and TRBJ2-3; D not certain. This CDR3 is built from 15 residues. Germline CDR1 is SEHNR and CDR2 is FQNEAQ (reference sequence). With 3 bases removed from V and 3 bases from J, the gap between germline ends came to 13 bases. This CDR3 reads CASSFVVGPTDTQYF. The CDR3, as DNA: TGTGCCAGCAGCTTTGTTGTAGGGCCGACAGATACGCAGTATTTT.

This clonotype showed up just a few times. The rearrangement joins TRBV20-1 to TRBJ1-1; D is unresolved. The V gene lost 4 bases and the J gene lost 1 base, with 16 bases spanning the gap. This CDR3 has 15 residues. Per germline, CDR1 DFQATT and CDR2 SNEGSKA (reference sequence). The CDR3 spells CSANGLMTGNTEAFF. CDR3 DNA: TGCAGTGCTAATGGCCTGATGACGGGGAACACTGAAGCTTTCTTT.

The chain uses TRBV10-3 and TRBJ2-7; the D gene is possibly TRBD2 (6 bases). Trimming left V 6 bases short and J 7 bases short, with 10 bases between. Germline V gene sequence: CDR1 ENHRY, CDR2 SYGVKD. The CDR3 covers 11 residues. In nucleotides, the CDR3 is TGTGCCATCAGGGAGGGGTTGGAGCAGTACTTC. Its translation: CAIREGLEQYF.

V is TRBV20-1 and J is TRBJ2-7; no definite D call. Germline CDR1 is DFQATT and CDR2 is SNEGSKA (reference sequence). The CDR3 extends over 11 amino acids. The germline V and J ends were trimmed by 6 bases and 3 bases, with 9 bases remaining between them. The CDR3 DNA reads TGCAGTGCCGTACTTGACTACGAGCAGTACTTC. Translated, it gives CSAVLDYEQYF.

This clonotype was counted only a few times. The chain is built from TRBV6-5 and TRBJ2-3; the D gene is possibly TRBD1 (6 bases). The CDR3 has 14 residues. Trimming took off 6 bases at V and 2 bases at J, with 12 bases between the two ends. Germline CDR1 and CDR2: MNHEY and SVGAGI. The CDR3 coding sequence is TGTGCCAGCAGCACGACAGGATCCACAGATACGCAGTATTTT. This sequence encodes CASSTTGSTDTQYF.

CDR3 in DNA: TGTGCCATCAGTGGCCCCGGGACAGCCTTCTATGGCTACACCTTC. Residues: CAISGPGTAFYGYTF. The chain has TRBV10-3 and TRBJ1-2; TRBD1 matches 7 bases. Unmatched junction bases numbered 9, after V lost 4 bases and J lost 4 bases. Germline V gene lookup returns CDR1 ENHRY and CDR2 SYGVKD. This CDR3 spans 15 amino acids.

This clonotype was detected ten times or more. The rearrangement uses TRBV7-8 and TRBJ2-3; D might be TRBD2 (6 bases). The CDR3 consists of 12 residues. The germline V gene has CDR1 SGHVS and CDR2 FQNEAQ. Trimming cost V 0 bases and J 8 bases, with 6 bases left between them. The CDR3 bases are TGTGCCAGCAGCTTAGCGGGAGGTACGCAGTATTTT. It specifies CASSLAGGTQYF.

This sequence joins TRBV5-1 and TRBJ2-3; D unclear. Germline V gene sequence: CDR1 SGHRS, CDR2 YFSETQ. The V end was cut by 2 bases, the J end by 9 bases, with 16 bases between. The CDR3 spans 14 residues. CDR3 residues: CASSLTPSLETQYF. CDR3 coding DNA: TGCGCCAGCAGCTTAACCCCCAGCCTGGAAACGCAGTATTTT.

This clonotype occurred many times. The chain links TRBV7-3 to TRBJ1-6; possible D gene TRBD1, 5 bases. Germline V gene lookup returns CDR1 SGHTA and CDR2 FQGTGA. Trimming cost V 5 bases and J 13 bases, with 12 bases left between them. The CDR3 covers 12 residues. The CDR3 sequence: CASSRDRSPLHF. The CDR3 region has the DNA TGTGCCAGCAGCCGTGACAGATCGCCCCTCCACTTT.

J is TRBJ1-1 and V is TRBV14; no clear D gene. The germline gives CDR1 SGHDN, CDR2 FVKESK. The CDR3 spans 14 residues. V dropped 3 bases and J dropped 6 bases, with 14 bases sitting between them. CDR3 bases: TGTGCCAGCAGCCAGGTCCCGGGCGGCTCTGAAGCTTTCTTT. Residues: CASSQVPGGSEAFF. Complete variable domain (other parts from reference TRBV14 and TRBJ1-1): EAGVTQFPSHSVIEKGQTVTLRCDPISGHDNLYWYRRVMGKEIKFLLHFVKESKQDESGMPNNRFLAERTGGTYSTLKVQPAELEDSGVYFCASSQVPGGSEAFFGQGTRLTVV.

The CDR3 protein is CASSRKGYYGYTF. The CDR3 DNA sequence: TGTGCCAGCAGCCGTAAAGGATACTATGGCTACACCTTC. The chain links TRBV3-1 to TRBJ1-2; D is ambiguous. The CDR3 runs to 13 residues. V gave up 4 bases and J gave up 3 bases, with 9 bases separating them. Germline assignment: CDR1 LGHDT and CDR2 YNNKEL (reference sequence).